Presented here are 13 T cell receptor beta chains from one specimen sequenced in a study of T cell clonality in common variable immunodeficiency. TCRdb keeps only in-frame clones here, not all; method: immunoSEQ multiplex PCR. The sample shows about 81,000 clones, none of them appearing just once. Sample: peripheral blood mononuclear cells. The receptor set was obtained from a person between 18 and 75 years old in good health.

This clone came up many times. The read gets to within 3 residues of the CDR3 end, and the germline J gene fills in the rest. The chain uses TRBV28 and TRBJ2-5; 8 bases are shared with TRBD1. With 5 bases clipped from V and 7 bases from J, the junction kept 6 bases outside the gene matches. The CDR3 sequence is 13 residues long. Germline lookup yields CDR1 MDHEN and CDR2 SYDVKM. The part of the CDR3 DNA that was read is TGTGCCAGCAGTCCGGGACAGGTCGGGACC. Residues: CASSPGQVGT. The whole CDR3 protein reads CASSPGQVGTQYF.

This clone was counted many times. The CDR3 goes on 3 residues after the read ends, and that part is filled in from the germline J gene. The chain recombines TRBV4-1 with TRBJ1-4; a possible D gene is TRBD1 (5 bases). V was cut by 2 bases and J by 7 bases, with 14 bases left in between. The germline CDR1 and CDR2 sequences are MGHRA and YSYEKL. The length of the CDR3 is 15 residues. The CDR3 region is CASSQFSREGEKLFF. The CDR3 bases that were read are TGCGCCAGCAGCCAATTCAGCAGGGAAGGTGAAAAA.

This clone occurred many times. CDR3 region: CASSLRLAAGANEQYF. The sequenced CDR3 bases are TGTGCCAGCAGCTTGAGACTAGCGGCAGGGGCCAACGAG. The chain uses TRBV9 and TRBJ2-7; 9 nucleotides align to TRBD2. The read comes to an end 3 residues before the CDR3 does, leaving the germline J gene to fill in the end. CDR3 size: 16 residues. V shed 4 bases, J shed 5 bases, and the junction held 13 bases outside the gene matches. Per germline, CDR1 SGDLS and CDR2 YYNGEE. Using reference TRBV9 and TRBJ2-7 for the parts outside the CDR3, the full variable domain is DSGVTQTPKHLITATGQRVTLRCSPRSGDLSVYWYQQSLDQGLQFLIQYYNGEERAKGNILERFSAQQFPDLHSELNLSSLELGDSALYFCASSLRLAAGANEQYFGPGTRLTVT.

Ten or more counts support this clone. The CDR3 end is not reached by the read, which stops 3 residues before it; the germline J gene fills it in. The chain joins TRBV10-3 to TRBJ1-1; 12 bases fit TRBD1. The CDR3 is made up of 17 amino acids. The ends lost 3 bases at V and 0 bases at J; junction bases unmatched: 5. CDR1 is ENHRY, CDR2 SYGVKD, per germline. CDR3 bases read: TGTGCCATCAGTGACCCGGGACAGGGGGCTCTGAACACTGAA. The encoded protein is CAISDPGQGALNTE. In full, the CDR3 reads CAISDPGQGALNTEAFF.

In its sample, this clone was seen many times. Read coverage stops 3 residues before the CDR3 terminus; the germline J gene supplies the remainder. The V and J genes are TRBV7-2 and TRBJ1-5, with D hard to call. This CDR3 is built from 13 residues. Germline CDR1 reads SGHTA; CDR2 reads FQGNSA. V lost 2 bases and J 6 bases, leaving 8 bases between the germline ends. The CDR3 loop is CASSLIRAQPQHF. Partial CDR3 DNA: TGTGCCAGCAGCTTAATACGCGCTCAGCCC.

This clone was counted many times. Read data end 3 residues before the CDR3 end; the end is taken from the germline J gene. The genes are TRBV19 and TRBJ1-1, with D possibly TRBD1 on 5 matching bases. This CDR3 has 11 residues. Germline V CDR1 and CDR2: LNHDA, SQIVND (reference sequence). The part of the CDR3 DNA that was read is TGTGCCAGTAGTATATGGGGGGAG. Encoded protein: CASSIWGE. The full CDR3 is CASSIWGEAFF.

This clone came up many times. The limits of the CDR3 on the DNA are not certain, so only TCRdb's listed CDR3 is given. The rearrangement uses TRBV6-2 or TRBV6-3 and TRBJ2-1; the D call TRBD1 from the table was never checked on the DNA. CDR1 and CDR2 (germline): MNHEY, SVGEGT. The CDR3 adds up to 15 amino acids, both ends counted. The CDR3 sequence: CASILDSSSYNEQFF.

This clone was seen repeatedly, ten times or more. The CDR3 extends 3 residues past the end of the read, so its final part is completed from the germline J gene. J is TRBJ2-3 and V is TRBV4-1; D unclear. V shed 0 bases and J shed 4 bases, with 20 bases lying between them. Germline V lookup: CDR1 MGHRA, CDR2 YSYEKL. The CDR3 is 18 amino acids. The CDR3 bases that were read are TGCGCCAGCAGCCAAGAAATTGTAACCGGGTCTACCGCAGATACG. Protein sequence: CASSQEIVTGSTADT. The whole CDR3 region reads CASSQEIVTGSTADTQYF.

In its sample, this clone was seen many times. CDR3 residues: CSAFLRETADGYTF. CDR3 bases read: TGCAGTGCTTTCCTACGAGAAACGGCGGATGGC. The rearrangement uses TRBV20-1 and TRBJ1-2; D not resolved. The read comes to an end 3 residues before the CDR3 does, leaving the germline J gene to fill in the end. The germline gives CDR1 DFQATT, CDR2 SNEGSKA (reference sequence). This CDR3 contains 14 residues. Trimming cost V 5 bases and J 6 bases, with 19 bases left between them.

This clone appeared many times. The observed sequence ends 3 residues before the CDR3 terminus, with the missing tail filled in from the germline J gene. The V gene is TRBV7-2, the J gene TRBJ2-1, with D possibly matching TRBD2 (6 bases). CDR1 and CDR2 (germline): SGHTA, FQGNSA. The CDR3 runs 15 residues. CDR3 region: CAGGRGASSYNEQFF. The sequenced part of the CDR3 DNA is TGTGCGGGGGGAAGGGGAGCTAGCTCCTACAATGAG.

This clone was detected ten times or more. From the germline J gene comes the end of the CDR3, since the read stops 3 residues before it. The chain carries TRBV5-1 and TRBJ1-1; 8 bases line up with TRBD1. The ends lost 4 bases at V and 0 bases at J; junction bases unmatched: 8. In germline, CDR1 is SGHRS, CDR2 YFSETQ. This CDR3 is 16 amino acids long. This CDR3 reads CASSHGQGPMNTEAFF. Incomplete CDR3 DNA: TGCGCCAGCAGCCACGGACAGGGCCCGATGAACACTGAA.

This clone has a count of ten or more. Read data end 3 residues before the CDR3 end; the end is taken from the germline J gene. This rearrangement joins TRBV7-2 to TRBJ2-7; 11 nucleotides align to TRBD1. The V segment lost 5 bases and the J segment 3 bases; nucleotides outside the gene matches: 3. There are 14 residues in the CDR3. Per germline, CDR1 SGHTA and CDR2 FQGNSA. The CDR3 sequence: CASSPGTGGYEQYF. Incomplete CDR3 DNA: TGTGCCAGCAGCCCGGGGACAGGGGGCTACGAG.

This clone showed up many times. The missing CDR3 end, 3 residues past where the read stops, is filled in from the germline J gene. The chain carries TRBV7-2 and TRBJ1-1, with a possible D match to TRBD1 (6 bases). Germline V gene sequence: CDR1 SGHTA, CDR2 FQGNSA. There are 14 residues in the CDR3. Trimming shortened V by 1 base and J by 5 bases, and 11 bases separated the two germline ends. This chain's CDR3 is CASSLGSGETEAFF. The covered CDR3 bases are TGTGCCAGCAGCTTAGGGTCAGGGGAAACTGAA.